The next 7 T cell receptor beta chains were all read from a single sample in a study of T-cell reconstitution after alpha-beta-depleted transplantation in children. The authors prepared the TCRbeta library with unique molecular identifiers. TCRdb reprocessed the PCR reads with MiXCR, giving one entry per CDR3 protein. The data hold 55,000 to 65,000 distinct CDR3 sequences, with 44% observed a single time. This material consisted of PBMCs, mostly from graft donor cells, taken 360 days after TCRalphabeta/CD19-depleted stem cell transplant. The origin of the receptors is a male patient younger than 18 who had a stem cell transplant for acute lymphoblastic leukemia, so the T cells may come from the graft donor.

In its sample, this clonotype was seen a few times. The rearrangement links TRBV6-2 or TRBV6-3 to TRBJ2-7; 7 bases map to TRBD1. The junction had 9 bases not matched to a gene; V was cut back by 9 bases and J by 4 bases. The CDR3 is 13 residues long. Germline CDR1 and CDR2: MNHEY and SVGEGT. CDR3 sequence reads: CASKQGLSYEQYF. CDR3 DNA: TGTGCCAGTAAACAGGGGCTATCATACGAGCAGTACTTC.

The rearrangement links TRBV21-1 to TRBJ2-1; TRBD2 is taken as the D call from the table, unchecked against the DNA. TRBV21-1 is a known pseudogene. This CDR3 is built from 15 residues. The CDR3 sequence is CASSIRLAAYNEQFF. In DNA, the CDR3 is TGTGCCAGCAGCATCCGGCTAGCGGCCTACAATGAGCAGTTCTTC.

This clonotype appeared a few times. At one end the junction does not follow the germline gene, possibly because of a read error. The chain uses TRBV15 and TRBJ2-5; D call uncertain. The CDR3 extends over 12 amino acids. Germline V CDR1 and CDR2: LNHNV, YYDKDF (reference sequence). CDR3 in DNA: TGTGCCACCAGCAGAGATGTAGGCCCGCTGGGGTTC. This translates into CATSRDVGPLGF.

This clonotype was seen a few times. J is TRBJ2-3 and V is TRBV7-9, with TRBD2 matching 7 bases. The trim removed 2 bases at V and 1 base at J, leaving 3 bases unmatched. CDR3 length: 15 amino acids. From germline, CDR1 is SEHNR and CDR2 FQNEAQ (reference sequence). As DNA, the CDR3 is TGTGCCAGCAGCTTATCCCTAGCGGGCACAGATACGCAGTATTTT. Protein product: CASSLSLAGTDTQYF.

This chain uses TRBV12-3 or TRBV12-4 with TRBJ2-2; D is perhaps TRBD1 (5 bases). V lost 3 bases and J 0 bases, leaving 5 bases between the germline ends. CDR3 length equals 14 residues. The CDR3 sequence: CASSLTANTGELFF. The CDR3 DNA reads TGTGCCAGCAGTTTGACAGCGAACACCGGGGAGCTGTTTTTT.

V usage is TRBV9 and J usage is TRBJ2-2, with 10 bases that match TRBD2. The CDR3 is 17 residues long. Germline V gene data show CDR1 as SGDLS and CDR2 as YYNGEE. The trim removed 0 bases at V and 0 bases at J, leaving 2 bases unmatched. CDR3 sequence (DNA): TGTGCCAGCAGCGTAGGAGGACTAGCGGCGAACACCGGGGAGCTGTTTTTT. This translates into CASSVGGLAANTGELFF.

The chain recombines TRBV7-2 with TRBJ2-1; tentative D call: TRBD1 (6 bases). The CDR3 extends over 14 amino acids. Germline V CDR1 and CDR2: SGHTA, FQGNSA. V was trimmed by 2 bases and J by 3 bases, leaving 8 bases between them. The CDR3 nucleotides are TGTGCCAGCAGCTTAATAGGGGGCTACAATGAGCAGTTCTTC. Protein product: CASSLIGGYNEQFF.